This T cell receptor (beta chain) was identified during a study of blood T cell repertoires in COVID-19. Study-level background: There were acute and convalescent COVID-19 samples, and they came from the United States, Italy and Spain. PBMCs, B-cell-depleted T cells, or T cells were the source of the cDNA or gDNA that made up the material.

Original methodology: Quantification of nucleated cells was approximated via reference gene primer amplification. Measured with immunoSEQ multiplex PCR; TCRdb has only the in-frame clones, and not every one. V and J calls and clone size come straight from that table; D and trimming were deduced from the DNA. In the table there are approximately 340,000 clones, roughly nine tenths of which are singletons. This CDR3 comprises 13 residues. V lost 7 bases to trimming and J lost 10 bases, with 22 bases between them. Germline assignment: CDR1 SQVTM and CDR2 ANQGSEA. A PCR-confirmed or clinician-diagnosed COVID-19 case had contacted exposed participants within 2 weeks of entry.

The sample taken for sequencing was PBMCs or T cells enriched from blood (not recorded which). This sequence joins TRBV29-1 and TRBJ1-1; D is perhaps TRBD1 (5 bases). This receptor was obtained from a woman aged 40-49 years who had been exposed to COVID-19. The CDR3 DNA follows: TGCAGCGCTACCGGGGGATCCAACACGGGAGCTTTCTTT. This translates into CSATGGSNTGAFF.